This entry is about one T cell receptor beta chain. The antigen is unknown. This specimen belongs to a study of T cells in Graves' hyperthyroidism and ophthalmopathy. General observations from the study: Before onset, ophthalmopathy was predicted by the model a median roughly 6.8 months earlier.

What was amplified from RNA transcripts were TCR beta CDR3 regions. During a first-round RT-PCR of the TCR CDR3, the HTBI primer set was used. Using its own MiXCR run on the multiplex PCR reads, TCRdb lists one record per CDR3 protein. This sample has about 570,000 distinct CDR3 sequences, with approximately 14% found just once. Germline V gives CDR1 LNHDA, CDR2 SQIVND (reference sequence). V trimming: 7 bases; J trimming: 5 bases; junction bases outside the gene matches: 7. The CDR3 is 16 amino acids. Investigators excluded patients with uncontrolled infection, other autoimmune disease, pregnancy or lactation.

This sequence was found in a woman between 35 and 50 years old with Graves' hyperthyroidism. The sequencing sample was made of blood. This chain uses TRBV19 with TRBJ2-5; 16 nucleotides match TRBD2. The CDR3 DNA follows: TGTGCCAGTACCGGGACTAGCGGGAGGGCCGGGGAGACCCAGTACTTC. The encoded protein is CASTGTSGRAGETQYF.